The rows below give T cell receptor beta chains drawn from one sample of a study of chemoradiotherapy in HPV16-positive cancers. Some clones are missing from TCRdb's copy, which holds only in-frame ones; the method was immunoSEQ multiplex PCR. The sample holds roughly 23,000 clones, approximately 73% seen once. Collection of the sample occurred from a patient who underwent chemoradiotherapy. The receptors were sampled from a human donor with HPV-associated anogenital cancer. Each CDR3 is given with its conserved first and last residue. The order of the fields is clone size, D gene, V gene, J gene, CDR3 DNA, CDR3 protein. D genes are given only for firm matches. Clone size appears in some rows only: once, few, many, or a class for an expanded clone.

.	TRBD1	TRBV28	TRBJ1-3	TGTGCCAGCAGTCCGAAACGAGGGGGCGGAAACACCATATATTTT	CASSPKRGGGNTIYF
.	.	TRBV27	TRBJ2-6	TGTGCCAGCAGTCAAACGATAGGGACCTCTGGGGCCAACGTCCTGACTTTC	CASSQTIGTSGANVLTF
.	TRBD1	TRBV7-9	TRBJ2-7	TGTGCCAGCAGCGCTGGGGGACAGTTCTCCTACGAGCAGTACTTC	CASSAGGQFSYEQYF
few	.	TRBV19	TRBJ2-7	TGTGCCAGTAGTATAATCGGCAGATCCTACGAGCAGTACTTC	CASSIIGRSYEQYF
.	.	TRBV6-1	TRBJ2-2	TGTGCCAGCAGTGCTGGGAGGGGGCCCGGGGAGCTGTTTTTT	CASSAGRGPGELFF
.	.	TRBV30	TRBJ1-2	TGTGCCTGCCGCCGGGGTGGCTACACCTTC	CACRRGGYTF
.	.	TRBV5-6	TRBJ1-2	TGTGCCAGCAGCTCCAACACTCAAGCGGGCTATGGCTACACCTTC	CASSSNTQAGYGYTF
few	.	TRBV5-1	TRBJ1-4	TGCGCCAGCAGCTCGGGACGAGAAGGTGAAAAACTGTTTTTT	CASSSGREGEKLFF
.	.	TRBV29-1	TRBJ2-2	TGCAGCGTTGACCCTCAGGGGTCCGGGGAGCTGTTTTTT	CSVDPQGSGELFF
.	.	TRBV6-1	TRBJ1-2	TGTGCCAGCAGCATCGGGGGCGCCGTAGACTATGGCTACACCTTC	CASSIGGAVDYGYTF
few	.	TRBV28	TRBJ2-7	TGTGCCAGCAGTTTACAGGGGTACGAGCAGTACTTC	CASSLQGYEQYF
.	.	TRBV18	TRBJ2-7	TGTGCCAGCTCACCACTTCCCGCAACCCTCTACGAGCAGTACTTC	CASSPLPATLYEQYF
.	.	TRBV28	TRBJ1-6	TGTGCCAGCAGTCCTGAGGGGGGGAGCTCCTATAATTCACCCCTCCACTTT	CASSPEGGSSYNSPLHF
.	TRBD2	TRBV7-9	TRBJ2-7	TGTGCCAGCAGCCCGACGGGGGGGCGTGTGCAGTACTTC	CASSPTGGRVQYF
.	.	TRBV5-1	TRBJ2-1	TGCGCCAGCAGCTTGGAGGGTACCCCCAATGAGCAGTTCTTC	CASSLEGTPNEQFF
few	.	TRBV7-2	TRBJ1-2	TGTGCCAGCAGCTTTAGCTATGGCTACACCTTC	CASSFSYGYTF
.	.	TRBV30	TRBJ1-1	TGTGCCTGGTCCGGGACATCGAACACTGAAGCTTTCTTT	CAWSGTSNTEAFF
once	TRBD1	TRBV19	TRBJ2-6	TGTGCCAGTAGAGGTCAGGGGGCGGGTGGGGCCAACGTCCTGACTTTC	CASRGQGAGGANVLTF
.	TRBD1	TRBV2	TRBJ1-2	TGTGCCAGCACATATGGTATAGGGGGCGGCTATGGCTACACCTTC	CASTYGIGGGYGYTF
.	TRBD2	TRBV7-2	TRBJ2-5	TGTGCCAGCAGCAAAGATAGCGGGACCCAAGAGACCCAGTACTTC	CASSKDSGTQETQYF
.	.	TRBV7-3	TRBJ2-1	TGTGCCAGCAGCCCCCAGGGGGGCGGGAGTAATTACAATGAGCAGTTCTTC	CASSPQGGGSNYNEQFF
.	.	TRBV29-1	TRBJ2-5	TGCAGCGTTGATCGAGCAGGTATAGAGACCCAGTACTTC	CSVDRAGIETQYF
.	.	TRBV5-8	TRBJ1-1	TGTGCCAGCAGCTGGAGGGGCTCGGTGACTGAAGCTTTCTTT	CASSWRGSVTEAFF
.	.	TRBV4-1	TRBJ1-2	TGCGCCAGCAGCCAAGGCGCAGGGAGCTATGGCTACACCTTC	CASSQGAGSYGYTF
.	.	TRBV5-4	TRBJ2-3	TGTGCCAGCAGCTTGGAGTCAGTCACAGATACGCAGTATTTT	CASSLESVTDTQYF
.	.	TRBV6-1	TRBJ1-1	TGTGCCAGCAGCCGCAGAGAAGCTTTCTTT	CASSRREAFF
once	.	TRBV2	TRBJ2-7	TGTGCCAGCCAGGGCTCCCGATTGGGGGAGCAGTACTTC	CASQGSRLGEQYF
.	.	TRBV5-8	TRBJ1-1	TGTGCCAGCAGCTTGTTGTCTGAAGCTTTCTTT	CASSLLSEAFF
.	TRBD1	TRBV7-9	TRBJ1-2	TGTGCCAGCAGCACCGACAGGGGTGGCTACACCTTC	CASSTDRGGYTF
.	.	TRBV19	TRBJ1-1	TGTGCCAGTAGTACCAATAGAAGGACTGAAGCTTTCTTT	CASSTNRRTEAFF
.	.	TRBV18	TRBJ1-1	TGTGCCAGCTCCCCACTTGGCCCGCCGAACACTGAAGCTTTCTTT	CASSPLGPPNTEAFF
few	.	TRBV6-5	TRBJ1-1	TGTGCCAGCAGCAAGAGTGCGGTGGCGAACACTGAAGCTTTCTTT	CASSKSAVANTEAFF
few	TRBD2	TRBV7-8	TRBJ2-1	TGTGCCAGCAGCTTAGGACTAGCGGGAGCTTTCTACAATGAGCAGTTCTTC	CASSLGLAGAFYNEQFF
.	.	TRBV2	TRBJ1-5	TGTGCCAGCAGTGAAGGACAGTTTAGCAATCAGCCCCAGCATTTT	CASSEGQFSNQPQHF
.	.	TRBV4-2	TRBJ2-2	TGTGCCAGCAGCCAAGATCGAATCACCGGGGAGCTGTTTTTT	CASSQDRITGELFF
.	.	TRBV28	TRBJ1-2	TGTGCCAGCAGCTTGGGTGTAGGTGGCTACACCTTC	CASSLGVGGYTF
.	TRBD1	TRBV30	TRBJ1-5	TGTGCCTGGAGTGTACCAACAGGGGGAGGGGCTCAGCCCCAGCATTTT	CAWSVPTGGGAQPQHF
once	TRBD2	TRBV5-1	TRBJ2-5	TGCGCCAGCAGCCGACAACCCCCCTGGGGGGGTGGGAACCAAGAGACCCAGTACTTC	CASSRQPPWGGGNQETQYF
.	.	TRBV11-3	TRBJ2-7	TGTGCCAGCAGCCCCGGTTGGGATTCCTACGAGCAGTACTTC	CASSPGWDSYEQYF
.	TRBD1	TRBV19	TRBJ1-2	TGTGCCAGTAGTATCCCCGGGACAGACCGGAACTATGGCTACACCTTC	CASSIPGTDRNYGYTF
.	.	TRBV28	TRBJ2-3	TGTGCCAGCAGTTTATCCCCCCGGGACCCCAACACAGATACGCAGTATTTT	CASSLSPRDPNTDTQYF
.	.	TRBV27	TRBJ1-1	TGTGCCAGCAGGATACAGGGTTCAAGGAACACTGAAGCTTTCTTT	CASRIQGSRNTEAFF
few	TRBD1	TRBV19	TRBJ1-4	TGTGCCAGTAGTATTGCTGGGACAGGGCGTGAAAAACTGTTTTTT	CASSIAGTGREKLFF
once	.	TRBV7-2	TRBJ2-5	TGTGCCAGCAGCTCCTTGGAGACCCAGTACTTC	CASSSLETQYF